This TCR beta chain originates from a study of shared clonotypes between healthy human individuals. V gave up 5 bases and J gave up 8 bases, with 18 bases separating them. The CDR3 totals 15 residues. The germline gives CDR1 LNHDA, CDR2 SQIVND (reference sequence). TCRdb keeps only in-frame clones here, not all; method: immunoSEQ multiplex PCR. The sample has about 1.5 million clones, 98% seen once; the top ten hold 0.4% to 0.45%. Splitting of CD4+ cells produced CD45RA+ naive and CD45RA-negative memory subsets. This TCR was sampled from a man aged 25-40 years in good health. The chain couples TRBV19 to TRBJ1-4; D not resolved. The sample taken for sequencing was naive CD4+ T cells sorted from blood. The sample's subset: CD45RA+ positively selected. The CDR3 region is CASSFWASGLEKLFF. CDR3 coding DNA: TGTGCCAGTAGTTTTTGGGCATCGGGATTGGAAAAACTGTTTTTT.